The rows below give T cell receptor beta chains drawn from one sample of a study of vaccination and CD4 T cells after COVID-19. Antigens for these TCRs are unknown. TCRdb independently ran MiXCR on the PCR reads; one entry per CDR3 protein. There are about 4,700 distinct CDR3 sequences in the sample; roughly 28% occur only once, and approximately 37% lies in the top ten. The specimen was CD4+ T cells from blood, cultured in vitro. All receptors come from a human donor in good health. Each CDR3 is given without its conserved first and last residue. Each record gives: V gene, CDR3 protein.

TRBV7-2 ASSLFIRTANTEAF
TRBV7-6 ASSLEQNTEAF
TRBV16 ASSRGGPGDTEAF
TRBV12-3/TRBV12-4 ASSPQGGDTEAF
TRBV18 ASSLQGAEQPQH
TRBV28 ASSLSAGKGSGANVLT
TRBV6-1 ASSRLGDTEAF
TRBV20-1 SARRGRSGGNEQF
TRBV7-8 ASSLGMGQGGWSPLH
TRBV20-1 SAKGQGVSDTEAF
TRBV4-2 ASSAGPTVRGYT
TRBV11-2 ASSLGGAPETQY
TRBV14 ASSPRASSTDTQY
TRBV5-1 ASTWGVGSPLH
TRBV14 ASSQDREGNYT
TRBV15 ATSRELYEQY
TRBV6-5 ASSYLYKGELF
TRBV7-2 ASRPDPYNEQF
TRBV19 ASSITGLNIQY
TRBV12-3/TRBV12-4 ASTTIGGEATGELF
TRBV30 AWNGQGEAF
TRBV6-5 ASSSGDGNQPQH
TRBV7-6 ASSLTGARETQY
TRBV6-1 ASSRDRDQPQH
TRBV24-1 ATIGRDNTLPPYEQY
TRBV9 ASSVGAGEGYT
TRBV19 ASSGGLGSTNTEAF
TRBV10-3 AISGEDEKLF
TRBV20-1 SARDKVGMGYSNQPQH
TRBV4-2 ASSQEGGQGSGNTIY
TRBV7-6 ASSLEPAGNNSPLH
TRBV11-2 ASSSIPDRADGYT
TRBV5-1 ASGTSLSGEQY
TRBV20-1 SASQGDGGTDTQY
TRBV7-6 ASSLVAGTENTEAF